The present T cell receptor beta chain was sequenced within a study of blood T cell repertoires in COVID-19. Background on the study: Collection of acute and convalescent COVID-19 samples took place in the United States, Italy and Spain. T cells, B-cell-depleted T cells, or PBMCs supplied cDNA or gDNA.

V was pared by 6 bases and J by 7 bases, with 9 bases between. The germline V gene encodes CDR1 MNHEY and CDR2 SVGAGI. The CDR3 has 11 residues. Authors' methods: It was from reference gene primer amplification that nucleated cell counts were estimated. Sequencing used immunoSEQ multiplex PCR; TCRdb keeps in-frame clones, though not all of them. V and J calls and clone size are as listed in that table; D and trimming were resolved from the DNA. The top ten hold 3% to 3.5% of the sample, which has some 200,000 clones, about 86% seen once. This TCR derives from a woman aged 25 to 45 who had recovered from COVID-19. Sequences were obtained from peripheral blood. The gene calls are TRBV6-5 and TRBJ1-2; D is undetermined. This CDR3 reads CASSGRGGYTF. The CDR3, as DNA: TGTGCCAGCAGCGGAAGAGGTGGCTACACCTTC.